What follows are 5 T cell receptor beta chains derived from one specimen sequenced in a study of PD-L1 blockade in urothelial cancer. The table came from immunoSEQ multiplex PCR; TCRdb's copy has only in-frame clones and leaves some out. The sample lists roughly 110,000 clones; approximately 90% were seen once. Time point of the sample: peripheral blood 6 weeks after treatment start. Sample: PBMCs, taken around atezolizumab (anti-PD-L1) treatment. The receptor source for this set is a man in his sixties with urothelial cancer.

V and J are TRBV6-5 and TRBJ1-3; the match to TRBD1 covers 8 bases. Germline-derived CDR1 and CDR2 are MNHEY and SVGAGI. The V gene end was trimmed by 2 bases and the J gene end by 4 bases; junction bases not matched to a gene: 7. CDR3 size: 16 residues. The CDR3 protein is CASSYAETGAGNTIYF. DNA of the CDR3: TGTGCCAGCAGTTACGCCGAGACAGGGGCAGGAAACACCATATATTTT.

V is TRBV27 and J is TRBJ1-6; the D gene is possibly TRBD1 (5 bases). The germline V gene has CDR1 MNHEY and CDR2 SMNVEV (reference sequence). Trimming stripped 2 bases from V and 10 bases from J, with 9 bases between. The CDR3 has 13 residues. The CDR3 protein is CASSLTRASPLHF. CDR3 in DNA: TGTGCCAGCAGTTTAACCAGGGCCTCACCCCTCCACTTT.

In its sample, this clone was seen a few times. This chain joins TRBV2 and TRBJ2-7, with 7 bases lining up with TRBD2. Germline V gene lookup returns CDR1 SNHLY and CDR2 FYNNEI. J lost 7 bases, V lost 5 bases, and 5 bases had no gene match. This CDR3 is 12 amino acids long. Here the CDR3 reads CASSLTGGEQYF. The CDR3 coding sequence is TGTGCCAGCAGTCTGACCGGGGGGGAGCAGTACTTC.

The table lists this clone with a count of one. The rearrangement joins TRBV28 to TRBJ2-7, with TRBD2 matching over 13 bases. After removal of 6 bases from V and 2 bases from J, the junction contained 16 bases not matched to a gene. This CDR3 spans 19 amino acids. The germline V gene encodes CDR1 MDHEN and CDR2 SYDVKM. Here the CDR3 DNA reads TGTGCCAGCAGACGAACCCAACTAGCGGGAGGGCCTAGGGCCTACGAGCAGTACTTC. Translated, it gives CASRRTQLAGGPRAYEQYF.

The CDR3 is CASSPEGAGAQPQHF. In nucleotides, the CDR3 is TGTGCCAGCAGTCCGGAAGGGGCAGGCGCTCAGCCCCAGCATTTT. J is TRBJ1-5 and V is TRBV6-1, with a possible D match to TRBD1 (5 bases). CDR1 MNHNS and CDR2 SASEGT come from the germline V gene. V was trimmed by 5 bases and J by 6 bases, leaving 17 bases between them. This CDR3 is built from 15 residues.